This T cell receptor (beta chain) emerged from a study of cytomegalovirus exposure and HLA in healthy donors. Broader study findings: Follow-up analysis later connected one missense variant in DCLRE1C with trimming of TCR beta V- and J-genes. HLA alleles were associated with some 17,000 TCR beta sequences in a later analysis at 0.05 false discovery rate.

In the case of this clone: The target antigen is unknown.

Vbeta (60) and Jbeta (13) primers were used in the PCR. TCRdb keeps only in-frame clones here, not all; method: immunoSEQ multiplex PCR. The sample includes tens of thousands of clones, over 70% seen only once; the top ten take about 53%. The V segment lost 5 bases and the J segment 7 bases; nucleotides outside the gene matches: 6. Germline loops: CDR1 SEHNR, CDR2 FQNEAQ (reference sequence). This CDR3 has 15 residues. The rearrangement joins TRBV7-9 to TRBJ1-4; TRBD1 matches 11 bases. This TCR was recovered from a man in his forties or fifties in good health and CMV-seropositive. The specimen was PBMCs. CDR3 sequence (DNA): TGTGCCAGCAGCACCGGACAGGGGGCGGGTGAAAAACTGTTTTTT. It codes for CASSTGQGAGEKLFF.